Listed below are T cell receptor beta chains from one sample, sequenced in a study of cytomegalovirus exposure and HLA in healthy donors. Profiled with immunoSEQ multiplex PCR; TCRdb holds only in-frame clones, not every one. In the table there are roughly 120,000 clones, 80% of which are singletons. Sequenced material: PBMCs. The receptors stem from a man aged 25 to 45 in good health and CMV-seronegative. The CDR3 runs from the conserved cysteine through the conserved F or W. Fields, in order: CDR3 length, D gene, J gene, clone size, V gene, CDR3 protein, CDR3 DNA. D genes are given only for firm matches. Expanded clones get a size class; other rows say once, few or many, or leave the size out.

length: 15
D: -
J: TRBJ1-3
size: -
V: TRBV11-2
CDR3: CASSIDRSSGNTIYF
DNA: TGTGCCAGCAGCATTGACAGGTCCTCTGGAAACACCATATATTTT

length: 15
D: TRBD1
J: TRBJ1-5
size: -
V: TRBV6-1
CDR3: CASVEHDRVNQPQHF
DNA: TGTGCCAGCGTTGAACACGACAGGGTCAATCAGCCCCAGCATTTT

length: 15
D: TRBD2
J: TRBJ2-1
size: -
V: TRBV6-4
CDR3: CASSATSGSGNEQFF
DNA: TGTGCCAGCAGTGCAACTAGCGGGAGTGGAAATGAGCAGTTCTTC

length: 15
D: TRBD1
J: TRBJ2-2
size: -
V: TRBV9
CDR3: CASSEDRGNTGELFF
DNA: TGTGCCAGCAGCGAGGACAGGGGAAACACCGGGGAGCTGTTTTTT

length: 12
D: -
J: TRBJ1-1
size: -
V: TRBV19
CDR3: CATPGRGTEAFF
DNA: TGTGCCACCCCGGGGAGGGGCACTGAAGCTTTCTTT

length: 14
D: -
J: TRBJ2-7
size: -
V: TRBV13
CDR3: CASSLVDELEGQYF
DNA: TGTGCCAGCAGCTTAGTGGACGAACTGGAGGGGCAGTACTTC

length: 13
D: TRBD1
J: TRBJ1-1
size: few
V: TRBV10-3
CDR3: CAINRDRDTEAFF
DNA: TGTGCCATCAATCGGGACAGGGACACTGAAGCTTTCTTT

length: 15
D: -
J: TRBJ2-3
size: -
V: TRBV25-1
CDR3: CASTQGVSGGDTQYF
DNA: TGTGCCAGCACCCAGGGAGTATCCGGGGGAGATACGCAGTATTTT

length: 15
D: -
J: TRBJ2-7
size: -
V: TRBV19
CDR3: CASSSDIGNSYEQYF
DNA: TGTGCCAGTAGTTCGGACATTGGGAACTCCTACGAGCAGTACTTC

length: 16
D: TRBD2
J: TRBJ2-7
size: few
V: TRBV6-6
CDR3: CASSLGTSGMGYEQYF
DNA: TGTGCCAGCAGTTTGGGAACTAGCGGGATGGGGTACGAGCAGTACTTC

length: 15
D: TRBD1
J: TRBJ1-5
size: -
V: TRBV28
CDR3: CASSLLQGDNQPQHF
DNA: TGTGCCAGCAGTTTACTACAGGGGGACAATCAGCCCCAGCATTTT

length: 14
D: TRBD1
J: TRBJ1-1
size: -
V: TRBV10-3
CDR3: CAINLGGRNTEAFF
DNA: TGTGCCATCAATCTAGGGGGCAGGAACACTGAAGCTTTCTTT

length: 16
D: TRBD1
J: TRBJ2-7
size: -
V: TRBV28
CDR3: CASNPFWGQSSYEQYF
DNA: TGTGCCAGCAACCCCTTCTGGGGACAGAGCTCCTACGAGCAGTACTTC

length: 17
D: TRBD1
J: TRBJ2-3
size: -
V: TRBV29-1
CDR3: CSVGVPGQGQATDTQYF
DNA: TGCAGCGTCGGCGTCCCGGGACAGGGTCAAGCCACAGATACGCAGTATTTT

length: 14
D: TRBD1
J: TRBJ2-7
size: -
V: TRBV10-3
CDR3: CAISEPGQGSEQYF
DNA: TGTGCCATCAGTGAGCCCGGACAGGGGAGCGAGCAGTACTTC

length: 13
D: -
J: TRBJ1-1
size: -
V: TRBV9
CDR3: CASSVGGNPEAFF
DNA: TGTGCCAGCAGCGTTGGGGGGAACCCTGAAGCTTTCTTT

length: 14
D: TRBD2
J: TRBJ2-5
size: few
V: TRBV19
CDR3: CASSIPGLVETQYF
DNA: TGTGCCAGTAGTATCCCGGGACTAGTAGAGACCCAGTACTTC

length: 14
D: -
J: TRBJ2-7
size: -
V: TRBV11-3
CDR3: CASRAGGSSYEQYF
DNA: TGTGCCAGCAGGGCAGGGGGGAGCTCCTACGAGCAGTACTTC

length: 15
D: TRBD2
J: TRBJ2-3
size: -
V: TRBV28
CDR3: CASSPRAAGVDTQYF
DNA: TGTGCCAGCAGCCCCCGCGCAGCGGGAGTAGATACGCAGTATTTT

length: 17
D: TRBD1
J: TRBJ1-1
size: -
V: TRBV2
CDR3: CASSEGPPGGSVTEAFF
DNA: TGTGCCAGCAGTGAAGGCCCCCCAGGGGGCTCGGTCACTGAAGCTTTCTTT

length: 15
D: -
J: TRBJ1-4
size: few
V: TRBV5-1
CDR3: CASSLIFLFNEKLFF
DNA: TGCGCCAGCAGCTTGATATTCCTTTTTAATGAAAAACTGTTTTTT

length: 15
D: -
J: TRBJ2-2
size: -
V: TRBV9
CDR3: CASSVAGLPSGELFF
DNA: TGTGCCAGCAGCGTAGCTGGGCTACCCAGCGGGGAGCTGTTTTTT

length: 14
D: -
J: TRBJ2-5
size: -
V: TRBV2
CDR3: CASSSWREQETQYF
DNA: TGTGCCAGCAGTAGCTGGCGGGAACAAGAGACCCAGTACTTC

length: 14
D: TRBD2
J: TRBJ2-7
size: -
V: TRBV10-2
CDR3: CASRLAGGGYEQYF
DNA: TGCGCCAGCAGACTAGCGGGAGGGGGCTACGAGCAGTACTTC

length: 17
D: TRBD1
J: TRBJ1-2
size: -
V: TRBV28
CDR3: CASRPLAGTGVFSGYTF
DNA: TGTGCCAGCAGACCCCTGGCCGGGACAGGGGTTTTCAGTGGCTACACCTTC

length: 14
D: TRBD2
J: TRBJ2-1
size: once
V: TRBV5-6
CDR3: CASSPGLVSDEQFF
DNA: TGTGCCAGCAGCCCGGGACTAGTTTCCGATGAGCAGTTCTTC

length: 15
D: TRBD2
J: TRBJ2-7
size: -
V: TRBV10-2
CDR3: CASKKGLADTYEQYF
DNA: TGCGCCAGCAAAAAGGGACTAGCGGATACCTACGAGCAGTACTTC

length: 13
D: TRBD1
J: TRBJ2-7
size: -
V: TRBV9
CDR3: CASGGQGSYEQYF
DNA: TGTGCCAGCGGGGGACAGGGCTCCTACGAGCAGTACTTC

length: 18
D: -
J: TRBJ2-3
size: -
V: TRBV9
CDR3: CASSPMPGGRDFTDTQYF
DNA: TGTGCCAGCAGCCCCATGCCGGGCGGGCGGGACTTCACAGATACGCAGTATTTT

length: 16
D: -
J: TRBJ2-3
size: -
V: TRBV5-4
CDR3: CASSFISGGGPDTQYF
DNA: TGTGCCAGCAGCTTCATATCTGGGGGAGGCCCAGATACGCAGTATTTT

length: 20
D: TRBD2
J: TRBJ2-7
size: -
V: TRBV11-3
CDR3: CASSSGVGGLASGRMDEQYF
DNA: TGTGCCAGCAGCTCAGGGGTCGGGGGATTGGCTAGCGGGAGAATGGACGAGCAGTACTTC

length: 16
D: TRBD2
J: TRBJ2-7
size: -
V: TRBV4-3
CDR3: CASSQVVSSGSYEQYF
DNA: TGCGCCAGCAGCCAAGTAGTCTCTAGCGGGAGCTACGAGCAGTACTTC

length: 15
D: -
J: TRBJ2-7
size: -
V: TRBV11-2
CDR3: CASSSPSALSYEQYF
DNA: TGTGCCAGCAGCTCTCCTAGCGCGCTCTCCTACGAGCAGTACTTC

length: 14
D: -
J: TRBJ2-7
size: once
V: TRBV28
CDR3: CASSFGRGTYEQYF
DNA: TGTGCCAGCAGTTTTGGTAGAGGAACCTACGAGCAGTACTTC

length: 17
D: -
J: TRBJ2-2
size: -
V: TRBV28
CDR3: CASSYPAWGVGTGELFF
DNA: TGTGCCAGCAGTTATCCCGCCTGGGGGGTGGGGACCGGGGAGCTGTTTTTT

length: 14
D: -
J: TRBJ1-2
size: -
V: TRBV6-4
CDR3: CASRPTTGGYGYTF
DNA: TGTGCCAGCAGACCCACGACAGGAGGCTATGGCTACACCTTC

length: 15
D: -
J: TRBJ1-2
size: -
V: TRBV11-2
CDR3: CASSLDLPAAYGYTF
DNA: TGTGCCAGCAGCTTAGATCTCCCGGCGGCCTATGGCTACACCTTC